These T cell receptor beta chains were read from a single sample in a study of blood T cell repertoires in COVID-19. Assay used: immunoSEQ multiplex PCR; TCRdb lists only in-frame clones, some missing. The sample lists about 260,000 clones, approximately 89% occurring once. Sequencing was carried out using peripheral blood. Receptors originate from a woman aged 45-65 years with acute or convalescent COVID-19. Each CDR3 is given with its conserved first and last residue.

TRBV28 | CASSSQQGSYSYEQYF
TRBV5-4 | CASSLQGWNTEAFF
TRBV4-3 | CASSQELFSGPGYTF
TRBV28 | CASTTGLKSSNSGF
TRBV13 | CASSLLRASDEQYF
TRBV7-3 | CASSPLAGMEETQYF
TRBV11-2 | CASSLDRTNKQFF
TRBV28 | CASSLGGRTTEAFF
TRBV29-1 | CSVGKGQGMGNTQYF
TRBV9 | CASNTATNEKLFF
TRBV27 | CASSSSEAAYNEKLFF
TRBV27 | CASSLIGGKTGGTYEQYF
TRBV2 | CASSVGGLNTIYF
TRBV5-4 | CASSSGNSHYNEQFF
TRBV5-1 | CASSLGQGVGNTIYF
TRBV27 | CASSFGGLVVEFF
TRBV4-2 | CASSGHRDSDSPLHF
TRBV6-4 | CASSGRFTGELFF
TRBV20-1 | CSAPFGPLHF
TRBV5-3 | CARSLVTGVNYGYTF
TRBV6-2/TRBV6-3 | CASSFPLAGPYEQYF
TRBV5-5 | CASSLAPSGAAYEQYF
TRBV19 | CASRQAGQAAYEQYF